This TCR beta chain was retrieved from a study of tumor-infiltrating lymphocytes in primary liver carcinoma. At the level of the study: Every sample contained roughly 3.5 to 8 million productive TCRbeta reads, and these numbers were similar from one tissue type to another.

From roughly 500 ng total RNA, TCR beta cDNA was generated with a primer in the constant region. TCR beta libraries came from three nested multiplex PCR rounds using slightly modified ARM-PCR. TRBV1-TRBV30 forward primers paired with a C-beta reverse primer were used in the first two PCR rounds, which ran around 10 cycles each. TCRdb called the multiplex PCR reads again in MiXCR, with one record for every CDR3 protein. Here the sample spans 60,000 or so distinct CDR3 sequences, 70% to 85% being singletons. Without any cell sorting, 20-30 mg of bulk tissue yielded co-extracted RNA and DNA. Germline V gene lookup returns CDR1 MNHEY and CDR2 SVGEGT. CDR3 length equals 16 residues. V was shortened by 5 bases and J by 4 bases, with 21 bases between the two germline ends. As regards this clonotype: What it binds is not known.

General study findings and limits: Merely about 7.5-24% of top clones occurred in all five tumor regions.

This TCR derives from a man in his forties with primary liver carcinoma and hepatitis B virus infection. The V and J genes are TRBV6-2 or TRBV6-3 and TRBJ2-7, with D possibly matching TRBD2 (7 bases). The sample consisted of liver tumor tissue from sampling region 2. The subset denotes: tumor region T2, inferior pole. The CDR3 DNA reads as TGTGCCAGCAGTCCCCAAAGAGGGGGGGCCGATTACGAGCAGTACTTC. Translation: CASSPQRGGADYEQYF.